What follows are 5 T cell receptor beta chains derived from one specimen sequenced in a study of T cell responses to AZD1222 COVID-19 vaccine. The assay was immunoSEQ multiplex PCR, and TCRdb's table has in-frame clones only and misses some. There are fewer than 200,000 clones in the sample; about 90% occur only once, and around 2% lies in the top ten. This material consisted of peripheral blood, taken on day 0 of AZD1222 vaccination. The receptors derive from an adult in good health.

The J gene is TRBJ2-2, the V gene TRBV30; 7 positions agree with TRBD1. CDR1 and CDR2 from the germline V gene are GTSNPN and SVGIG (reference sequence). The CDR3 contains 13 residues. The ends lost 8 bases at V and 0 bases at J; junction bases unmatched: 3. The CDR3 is CARTGSNTGELFF. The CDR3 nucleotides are TGTGCCCGGACAGGTTCGAACACCGGGGAGCTGTTTTTT.

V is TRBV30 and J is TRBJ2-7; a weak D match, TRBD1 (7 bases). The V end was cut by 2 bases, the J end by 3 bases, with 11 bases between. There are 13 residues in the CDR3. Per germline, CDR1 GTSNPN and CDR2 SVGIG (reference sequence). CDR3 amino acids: CAWSQGGNYEQYF. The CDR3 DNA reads TGTGCCTGGAGTCAGGGGGGAAACTACGAGCAGTACTTC. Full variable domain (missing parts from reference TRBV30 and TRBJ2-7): SQTIHQWPATLVQPVGSPLSLECTVEGTSNPNLYWYRQAAGRGLQLLFYSVGIGQISSEVPQNLSASRPQDRQFILSSKKLLLSDSGFYLCAWSQGGNYEQYFGPGTRLTVT.

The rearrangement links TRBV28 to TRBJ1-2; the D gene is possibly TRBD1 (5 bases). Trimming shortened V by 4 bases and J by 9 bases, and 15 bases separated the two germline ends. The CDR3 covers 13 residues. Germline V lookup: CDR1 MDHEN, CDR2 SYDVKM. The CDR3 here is CASSSGDLGRYTF. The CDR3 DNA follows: TGTGCCAGCAGTTCGGGGGACTTGGGACGCTACACCTTC.

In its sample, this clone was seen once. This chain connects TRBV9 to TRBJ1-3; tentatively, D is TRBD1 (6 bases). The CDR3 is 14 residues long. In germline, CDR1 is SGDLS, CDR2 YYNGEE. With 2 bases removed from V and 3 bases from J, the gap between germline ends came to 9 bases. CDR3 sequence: CASSVMTGGNTIYF. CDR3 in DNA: TGTGCCAGCAGCGTTATGACAGGTGGAAACACCATATATTTT.

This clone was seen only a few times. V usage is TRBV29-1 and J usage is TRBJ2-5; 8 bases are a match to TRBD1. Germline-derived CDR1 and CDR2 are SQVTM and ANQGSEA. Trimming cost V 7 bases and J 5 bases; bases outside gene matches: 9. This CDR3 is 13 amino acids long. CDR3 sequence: CSGKDRVQETQYF. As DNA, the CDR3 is TGCAGCGGCAAGGACAGGGTGCAGGAGACCCAGTACTTC.